This T cell receptor (beta chain) originates from a study of CD4 and CD8 cells across lung adenocarcinoma regions. TCRdb reanalysed the PCR reads using MiXCR and keeps one entry per CDR3 protein. The sample lists roughly 7,600 distinct CDR3 sequences, roughly 42% occurring once. Samples came from patients with localized non-small cell lung adenocarcinoma. V lost 8 bases to trimming and J lost 8 bases; unmatched junction nucleotides: 15. This CDR3 is built from 15 residues. What was sequenced was CD8+ T cells from the center of a lung tumor. The origin of this receptor is a male donor with lung adenocarcinoma. The CD4 and CD8 labels of this study may be unreliable. This rearrangement joins TRBV12-3 or TRBV12-4 to TRBJ1-2; 9 bases are a match to TRBD1. The CDR3 protein is CASAIGTGKDGGYTF. The DNA of the CDR3 is TGTGCCAGCGCTATAGGGACAGGGAAGGACGGCGGCTACACCTTC.